This record looks at one T cell receptor beta chain sequence and its context. This specimen belongs to a study of shared clonotypes between healthy human individuals. Across the whole study: Used for every donor were three CD4 naive, three CD4 memory, two CD8 naive and one CD8 memory plate.

TCRdb's table, derived via immunoSEQ multiplex PCR, lists solely in-frame clones and lacks some. The sample includes fewer than 1.8 million clones, approximately 98.5% of them seen just once. Healthy and HIV-negative, the adult donors had no recent acute infections or vaccinations. Material: naive CD4+ T cells sorted from blood. Noted subset: CD45RA+ positively selected. The source of this sequence is a man aged 25 to 40 in good health.

The CDR3 nucleotides are TGTGCCTGGAGTACCCCAGCAGGGGGAACAGATACGCAGTATTTT. This sequence encodes CAWSTPAGGTDTQYF. The chain couples TRBV30 to TRBJ2-3; 7 positions match TRBD1. V was pared by 2 bases and J by 3 bases, with 8 bases of the junction left unmatched. The CDR3 has 15 amino acids. CDR1 GTSNPN and CDR2 SVGIG come from the germline V gene (reference sequence).